This TCR beta chain stems from a study of OX40 agonist ivuxolimab in advanced cancers. Study findings and constraints: Circulating CD4+ and CD8+ T cells showed clonal expansion by week 6 at 0.1 to 3.0 mg/kg. Low normalized T-cell clonal expansion also characterized some of the nonresponders. Relative to CD4+, CD8+ T cells held more expanded clones on average. Relatively little clonal expansion, among the lowest observed, appeared in partial responders at 0.1-3.0 mg/kg.

Per germline, CDR1 SEHNR and CDR2 FQNEAQ (reference sequence). This CDR3 has 15 amino acids. Unmatched junction bases numbered 6, after V lost 5 bases and J lost 3 bases. For this clone: As yet, its antigen is unknown.

Generated by immunoSEQ multiplex PCR, the TCRdb table keeps only in-frame clones and is missing some. Among roughly 71,000 clones listed, roughly four fifths were seen once. The sequence was collected from an adult with an advanced solid tumor such as melanoma, head and neck, liver or kidney cancer. This specimen consisted of CD4+ or CD8+ T cells sorted from blood, obtained in a trial of the OX40 agonist ivuxolimab. The chain carries TRBV7-9 and TRBJ2-3, with 9 bases identical to TRBD2. CDR3 nucleotide sequence: TGTGCCAGCAGCCGACCTAGCGGGATTACAGATACGCAGTATTTT. Translation: CASSRPSGITDTQYF.